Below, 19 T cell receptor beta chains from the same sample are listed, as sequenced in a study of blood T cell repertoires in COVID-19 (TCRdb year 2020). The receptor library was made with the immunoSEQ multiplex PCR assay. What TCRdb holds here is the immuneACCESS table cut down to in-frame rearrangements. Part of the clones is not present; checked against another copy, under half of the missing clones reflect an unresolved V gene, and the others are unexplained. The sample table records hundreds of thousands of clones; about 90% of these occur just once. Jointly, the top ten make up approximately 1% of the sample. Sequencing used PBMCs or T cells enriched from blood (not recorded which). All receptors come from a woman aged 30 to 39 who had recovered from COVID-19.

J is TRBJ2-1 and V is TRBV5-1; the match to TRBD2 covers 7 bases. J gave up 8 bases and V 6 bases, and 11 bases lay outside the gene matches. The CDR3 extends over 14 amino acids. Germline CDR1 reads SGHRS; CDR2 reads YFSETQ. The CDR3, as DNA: TGCGCCAGCACGTCGGGGGGAAACGGCGATGAGCAGTTCTTC. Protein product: CASTSGGNGDEQFF.

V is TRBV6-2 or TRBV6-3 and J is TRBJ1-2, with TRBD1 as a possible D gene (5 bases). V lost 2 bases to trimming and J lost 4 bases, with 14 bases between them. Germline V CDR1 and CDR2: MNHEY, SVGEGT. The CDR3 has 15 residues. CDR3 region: CASSYTSAGGYGYTF. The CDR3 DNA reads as TGTGCCAGCAGTTACACCTCGGCGGGGGGCTATGGCTACACCTTC.

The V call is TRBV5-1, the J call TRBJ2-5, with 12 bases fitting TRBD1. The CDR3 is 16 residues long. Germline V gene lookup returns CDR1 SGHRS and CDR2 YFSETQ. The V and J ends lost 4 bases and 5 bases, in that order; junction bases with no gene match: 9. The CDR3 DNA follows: TGCGCCAGCAGCGATCCACGGGACAGGGGGCGGGAGACCCAGTACTTC. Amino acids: CASSDPRDRGRETQYF.

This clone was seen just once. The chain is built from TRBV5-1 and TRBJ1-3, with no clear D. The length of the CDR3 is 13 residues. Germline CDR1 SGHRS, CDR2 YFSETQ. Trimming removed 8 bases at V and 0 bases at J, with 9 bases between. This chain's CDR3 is CASGEPSGNTIYF. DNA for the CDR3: TGCGCCAGTGGAGAGCCCTCTGGAAACACCATATATTTT.

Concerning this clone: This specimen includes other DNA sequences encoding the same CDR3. CDR3 residues: CASSLDWRGWNTEAFF. The DNA for the CDR3 is TGTGCCAGCAGCTTAGATTGGCGGGGCTGGAACACTGAAGCTTTCTTT. The chain joins TRBV7-2 to TRBJ1-1, with D perhaps matching TRBD1 (5 bases). In germline, CDR1 is SGHTA, CDR2 FQGNSA. The CDR3 loop spans 16 amino acids. With 1 base removed from V and 1 base from J, the gap between germline ends came to 13 bases.

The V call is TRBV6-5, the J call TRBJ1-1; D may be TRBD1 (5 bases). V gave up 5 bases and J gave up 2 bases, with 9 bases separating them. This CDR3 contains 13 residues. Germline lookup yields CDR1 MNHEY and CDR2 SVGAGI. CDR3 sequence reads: CASSLRGNTEAFF. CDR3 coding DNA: TGTGCCAGCAGTCTTAGGGGCAACACTGAAGCTTTCTTT.

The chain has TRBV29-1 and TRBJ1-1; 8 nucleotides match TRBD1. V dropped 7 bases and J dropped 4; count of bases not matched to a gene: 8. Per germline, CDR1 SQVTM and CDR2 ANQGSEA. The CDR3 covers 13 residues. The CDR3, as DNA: TGCAGCGCCGGGACAGGCGACAGCACTGAAGCTTTCTTT. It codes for CSAGTGDSTEAFF.

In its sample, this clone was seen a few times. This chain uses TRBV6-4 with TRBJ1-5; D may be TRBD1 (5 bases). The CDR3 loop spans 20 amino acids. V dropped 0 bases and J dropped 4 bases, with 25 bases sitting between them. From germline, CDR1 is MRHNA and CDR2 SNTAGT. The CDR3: CASSDSFSSGEASWNQPQHF. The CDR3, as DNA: TGTGCCAGCAGTGACTCATTCAGCTCGGGGGAAGCCAGTTGGAATCAGCCCCAGCATTTT.

The CDR3 sequence is CASSQETGWGNTIYF. DNA for the CDR3: TGTGCCAGCAGCCAAGAGACAGGGTGGGGAAACACCATATATTTT. V gene TRBV3-1 (or the pseudogene TRBV3-2) combines with J gene TRBJ1-3, with TRBD1 matching 7 bases. From germline, CDR1 is LGHDT and CDR2 YNNKEL (reference sequence). The V gene end was trimmed by 0 bases and the J gene end by 4 bases; junction bases not matched to a gene: 3. The CDR3 is 15 residues long.

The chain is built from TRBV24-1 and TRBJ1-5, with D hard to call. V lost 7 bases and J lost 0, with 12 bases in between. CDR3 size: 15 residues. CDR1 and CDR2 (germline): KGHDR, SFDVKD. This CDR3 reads CATRMTEYSNQPQHF. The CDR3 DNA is TGTGCCACCAGAATGACGGAGTATAGCAATCAGCCCCAGCATTTT.

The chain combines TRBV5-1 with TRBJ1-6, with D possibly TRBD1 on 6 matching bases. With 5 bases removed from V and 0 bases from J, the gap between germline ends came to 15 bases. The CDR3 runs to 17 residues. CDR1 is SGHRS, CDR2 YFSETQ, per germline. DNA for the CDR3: TGCGCCAGCAGGACTTCTCAGGGGAGCTCCTATAATTCACCCCTCCACTTT. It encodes CASRTSQGSSYNSPLHF.

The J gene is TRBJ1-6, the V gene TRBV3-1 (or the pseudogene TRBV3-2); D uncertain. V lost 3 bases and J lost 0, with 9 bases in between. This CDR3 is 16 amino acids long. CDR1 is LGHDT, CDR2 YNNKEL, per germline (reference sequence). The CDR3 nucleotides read TGTGCCAGCAGCCACCTCACCAGCTCCTATAATTCACCCCTCCACTTT. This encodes CASSHLTSSYNSPLHF.

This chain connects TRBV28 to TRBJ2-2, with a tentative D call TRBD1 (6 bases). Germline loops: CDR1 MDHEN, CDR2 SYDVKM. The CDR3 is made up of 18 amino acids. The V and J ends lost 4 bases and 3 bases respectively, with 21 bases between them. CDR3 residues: CASSYGGQGRSDTGELFF. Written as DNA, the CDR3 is TGTGCCAGCAGTTATGGGGGTCAGGGGAGATCCGACACCGGGGAGCTGTTTTTT.

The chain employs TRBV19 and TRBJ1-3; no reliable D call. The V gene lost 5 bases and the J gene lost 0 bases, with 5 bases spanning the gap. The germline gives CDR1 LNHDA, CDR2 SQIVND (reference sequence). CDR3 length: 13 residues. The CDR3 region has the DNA TGTGCCAGTAGTTTCAGCTCTGGAAACACCATATATTTT. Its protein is CASSFSSGNTIYF.

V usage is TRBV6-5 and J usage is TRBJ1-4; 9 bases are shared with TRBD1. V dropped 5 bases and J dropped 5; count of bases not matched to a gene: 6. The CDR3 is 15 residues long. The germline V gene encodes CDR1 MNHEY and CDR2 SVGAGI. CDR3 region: CASSPTGTGNEKLFF. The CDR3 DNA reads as TGTGCCAGCAGTCCCACCGGGACAGGGAATGAAAAACTGTTTTTT.

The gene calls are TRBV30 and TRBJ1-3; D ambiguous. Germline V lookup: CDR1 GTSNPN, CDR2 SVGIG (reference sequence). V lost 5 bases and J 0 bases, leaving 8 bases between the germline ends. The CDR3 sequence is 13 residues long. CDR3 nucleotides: TGTGCCTGGTGCCGGTTCTCTGGAAACACCATATATTTT. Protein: CAWCRFSGNTIYF.

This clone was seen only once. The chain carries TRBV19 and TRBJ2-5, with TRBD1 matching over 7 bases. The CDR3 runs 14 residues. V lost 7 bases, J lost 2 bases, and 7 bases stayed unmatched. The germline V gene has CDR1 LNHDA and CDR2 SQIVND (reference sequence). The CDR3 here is CASNWGQTQETQYF. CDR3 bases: TGTGCCAGTAATTGGGGACAGACACAAGAGACCCAGTACTTC.

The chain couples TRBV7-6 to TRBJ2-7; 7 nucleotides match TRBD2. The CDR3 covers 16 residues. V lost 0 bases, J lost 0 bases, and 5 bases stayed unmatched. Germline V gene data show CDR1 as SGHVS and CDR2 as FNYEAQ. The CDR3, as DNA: TGTGCCAGCAGCTTAGCCGACGCGGGGGTCTCCTACGAGCAGTACTTC. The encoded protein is CASSLADAGVSYEQYF. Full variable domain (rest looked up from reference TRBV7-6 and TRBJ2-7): GAGVSQSPRYKVTKRGQDVALRCDPISGHVSLYWYRQALGQGPEFLTYFNYEAQQDKSGLPNDRFSAERPEGSISTLTIQRTEQRDSAMYRCASSLADAGVSYEQYFGPGTRLTVT.

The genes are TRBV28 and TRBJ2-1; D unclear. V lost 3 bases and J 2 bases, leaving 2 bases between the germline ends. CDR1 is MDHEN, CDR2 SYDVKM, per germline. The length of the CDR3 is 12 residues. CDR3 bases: TGTGCCAGCAGTTTTACCTACAATGAGCAGTTCTTC. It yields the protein CASSFTYNEQFF.